Listed here is a single T cell receptor beta chain. The sample comes from a study of cytotoxic CD8 clonotypes in ibrutinib-treated CLL. The overall study: There were 10 to 11 relapsed/refractory patients and roughly 15 treatment-naive patients, and under 18 were IGHV unmutated.

The TCR beta libraries used 1.5 to 2 micrograms of genomic DNA that came from cryopreserved PBMCs. Generated by immunoSEQ multiplex PCR, the TCRdb table keeps only in-frame clones and is missing some. The data show around 70,000 clones, 68% seen once. The CDR3 loop spans 14 amino acids. Germline V gives CDR1 SNHLY, CDR2 FYNNEI. The V and J ends lost 7 bases and 1 base, in that order; junction bases with no gene match: 4. J is TRBJ2-1 and V is TRBV2, with 7 bases aligning to TRBD2. The sample consisted of PBMCs, taken after 12 months of ibrutinib treatment. This TCR was sampled from a human donor with chronic lymphocytic leukemia. The CDR3 loop is CASISGVSYNEQFF. The CDR3 DNA is TGTGCCAGCATCAGCGGGGTGTCCTACAATGAGCAGTTCTTC.